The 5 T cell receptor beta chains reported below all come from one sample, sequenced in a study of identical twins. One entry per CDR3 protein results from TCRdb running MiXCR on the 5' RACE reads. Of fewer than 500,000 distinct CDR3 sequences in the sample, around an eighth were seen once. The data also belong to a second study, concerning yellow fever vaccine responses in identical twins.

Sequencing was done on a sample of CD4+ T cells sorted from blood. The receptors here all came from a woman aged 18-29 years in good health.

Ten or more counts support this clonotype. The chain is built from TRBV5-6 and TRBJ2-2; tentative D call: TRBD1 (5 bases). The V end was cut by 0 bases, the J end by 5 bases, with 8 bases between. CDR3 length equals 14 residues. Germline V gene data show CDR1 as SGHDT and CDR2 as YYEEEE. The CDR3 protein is CASSLGQKTGELFF. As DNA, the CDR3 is TGTGCCAGCAGCTTGGGACAGAAAACCGGGGAGCTGTTTTTT.

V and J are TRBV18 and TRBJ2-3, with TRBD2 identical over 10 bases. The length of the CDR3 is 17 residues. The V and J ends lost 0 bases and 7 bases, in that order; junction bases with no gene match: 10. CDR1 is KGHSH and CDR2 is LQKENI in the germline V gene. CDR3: CASSPPSGLAGANTQYF. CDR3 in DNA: TGTGCCAGCTCACCACCGAGCGGGCTAGCGGGAGCAAATACGCAGTATTTT.

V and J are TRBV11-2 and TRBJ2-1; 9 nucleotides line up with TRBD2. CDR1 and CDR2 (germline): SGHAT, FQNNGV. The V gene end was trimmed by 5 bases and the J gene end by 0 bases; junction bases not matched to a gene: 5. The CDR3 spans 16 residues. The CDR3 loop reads CASSPISGSSYNEQFF. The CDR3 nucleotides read TGTGCCAGCAGCCCGATTAGCGGGAGCTCCTACAATGAGCAGTTCTTC.

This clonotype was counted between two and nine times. CDR3 nucleotide sequence: TGTGCCAGCAGTTATAGTAAGAGCGGCTCTGGGGCCAACGTCCTGACTTTC. This encodes CASSYSKSGSGANVLTF. This chain joins TRBV6-5 and TRBJ2-6, with a weak D call TRBD2 (5 bases). The CDR3 covers 17 residues. V dropped 3 bases and J dropped 0 bases, with 12 bases sitting between them. Germline V gives CDR1 MNHEY, CDR2 SVGAGI.

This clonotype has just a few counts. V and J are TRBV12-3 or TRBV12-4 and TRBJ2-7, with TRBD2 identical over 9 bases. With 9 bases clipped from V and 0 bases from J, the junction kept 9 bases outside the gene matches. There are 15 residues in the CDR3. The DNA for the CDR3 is TGTGCCAGTACCGCAAGACTAGCGGACTCCTACGAGCAGTACTTC. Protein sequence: CASTARLADSYEQYF.